This T cell receptor (beta chain) derives from a study of T cells in Graves' hyperthyroidism and ophthalmopathy. CDR3 length: 13 amino acids. CDR1 and CDR2 (germline): SGHTA, FQGTGA. The V end was cut by 4 bases, the J end by 0 bases, with 6 bases between. This clonotype was found many times. Drawn at first hyperthyroidism diagnosis, the blood sample preceded any ophthalmopathy symptoms. This sample holds PBMCs from roughly 10 ml fresh peripheral blood. The CDR3 regions of TCR beta were amplified from RNA transcripts. RT-PCR in the first round (using the HTBI primer set) targeted the TCR CDR3. TCRdb passed the multiplex PCR reads through MiXCR, listing each CDR3 protein once. The table has around 250,000 distinct CDR3 sequences, 13% to 15% seen once.

Sequences were obtained from blood. This TCR was sampled from a woman in her 40s with Graves' hyperthyroidism that later progressed to Graves' ophthalmopathy. This chain connects TRBV7-3 to TRBJ1-1; the D is unclear. CDR3 sequence reads: CASSSGLNTEAFF. The CDR3 DNA follows: TGTGCCAGCAGCTCCGGCCTGAACACTGAAGCTTTCTTT.